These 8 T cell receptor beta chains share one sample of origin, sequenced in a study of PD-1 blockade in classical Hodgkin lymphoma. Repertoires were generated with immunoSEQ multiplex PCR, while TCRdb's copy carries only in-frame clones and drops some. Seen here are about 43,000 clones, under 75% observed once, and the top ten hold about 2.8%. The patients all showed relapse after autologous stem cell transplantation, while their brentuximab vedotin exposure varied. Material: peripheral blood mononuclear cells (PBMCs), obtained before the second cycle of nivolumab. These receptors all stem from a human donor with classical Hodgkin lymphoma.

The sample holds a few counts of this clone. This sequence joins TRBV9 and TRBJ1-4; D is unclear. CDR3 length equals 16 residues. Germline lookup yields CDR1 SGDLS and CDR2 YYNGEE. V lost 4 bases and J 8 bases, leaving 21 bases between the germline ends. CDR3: CASSSFGSREGEKLFF. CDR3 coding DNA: TGTGCCAGCAGCTCTTTCGGGAGTAGGGAAGGGGAAAAACTGTTTTTT. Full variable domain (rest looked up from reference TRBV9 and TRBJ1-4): DSGVTQTPKHLITATGQRVTLRCSPRSGDLSVYWYQQSLDQGLQFLIQYYNGEERAKGNILERFSAQQFPDLHSELNLSSLELGDSALYFCASSSFGSREGEKLFFGSGTQLSVL.

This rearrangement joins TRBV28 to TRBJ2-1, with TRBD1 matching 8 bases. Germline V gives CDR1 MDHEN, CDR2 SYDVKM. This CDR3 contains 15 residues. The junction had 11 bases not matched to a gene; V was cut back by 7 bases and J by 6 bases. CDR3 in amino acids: CASMVHPQGGNEQFF. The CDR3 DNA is TGTGCCAGCATGGTGCACCCACAGGGGGGCAATGAGCAGTTCTTC.

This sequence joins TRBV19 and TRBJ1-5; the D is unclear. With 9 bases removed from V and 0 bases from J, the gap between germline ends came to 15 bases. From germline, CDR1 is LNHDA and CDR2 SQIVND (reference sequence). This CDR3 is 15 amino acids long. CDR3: CASRANKNSNQPQHF. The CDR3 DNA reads TGTGCCAGCCGCGCAAATAAGAATAGCAATCAGCCCCAGCATTTT.

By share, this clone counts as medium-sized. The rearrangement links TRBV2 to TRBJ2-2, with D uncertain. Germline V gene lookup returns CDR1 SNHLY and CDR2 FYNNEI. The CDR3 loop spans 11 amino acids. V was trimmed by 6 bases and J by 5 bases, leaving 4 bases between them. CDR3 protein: CASSLTGELFF. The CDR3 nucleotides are TGTGCCAGCAGCCTTACCGGGGAGCTGTTTTTT.

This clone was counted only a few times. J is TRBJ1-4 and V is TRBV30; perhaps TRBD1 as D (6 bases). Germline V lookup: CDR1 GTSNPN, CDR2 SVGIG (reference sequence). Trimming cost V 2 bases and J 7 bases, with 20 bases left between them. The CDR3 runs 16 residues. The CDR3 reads CAWSQGTAYSGEKLFF. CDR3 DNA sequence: TGTGCCTGGAGTCAGGGGACGGCCTATTCGGGTGAAAAACTGTTTTTT.

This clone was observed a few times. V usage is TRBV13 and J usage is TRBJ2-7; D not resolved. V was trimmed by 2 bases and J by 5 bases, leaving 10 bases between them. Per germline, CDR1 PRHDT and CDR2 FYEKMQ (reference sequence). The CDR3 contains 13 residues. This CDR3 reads CASSLYGWNEQYF. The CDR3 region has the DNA TGTGCCAGCAGCTTATATGGTTGGAACGAGCAGTACTTC.

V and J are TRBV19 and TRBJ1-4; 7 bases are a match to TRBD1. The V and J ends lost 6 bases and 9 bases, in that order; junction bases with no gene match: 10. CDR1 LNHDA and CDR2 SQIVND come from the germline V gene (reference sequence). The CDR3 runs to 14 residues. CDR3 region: CASSTRQGPQKLFF. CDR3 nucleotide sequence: TGTGCCAGTAGCACCAGACAGGGACCGCAAAAACTGTTTTTT.

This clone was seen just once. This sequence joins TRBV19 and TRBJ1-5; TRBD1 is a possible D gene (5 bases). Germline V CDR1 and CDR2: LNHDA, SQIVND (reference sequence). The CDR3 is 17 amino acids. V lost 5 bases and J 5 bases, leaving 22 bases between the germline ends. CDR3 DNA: TGTGCCAGTAGTTCCCAAATAGGGGATCTAAAGTATCAGCCCCAGCATTTT. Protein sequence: CASSSQIGDLKYQPQHF.